The T cell receptor (beta chain) described here comes from a study of T cell changes during pregnancy in multiple sclerosis. Data came from immunoSEQ multiplex PCR; TCRdb stores just in-frame clones and leaves some out. The sample lists tens of thousands of clones, about 93% occurring once. In germline, CDR1 is SGHDN, CDR2 FVKESK. The CDR3 loop spans 13 amino acids. Trimming took 0 bases from V and 10 from J, leaving 13 bases between them. The chain combines TRBV14 with TRBJ2-7; D might be TRBD2 (6 bases). This TCR derives from a female donor with multiple sclerosis, enrolled in a pregnancy study. This specimen was CD4+ T cells from peripheral blood mononuclear cells, taken before pregnancy. CDR3 protein: CASSQEAGVGQYF. The CDR3 DNA follows: TGTGCCAGCAGCCAAGAAGCGGGCGTCGGTCAGTACTTC.